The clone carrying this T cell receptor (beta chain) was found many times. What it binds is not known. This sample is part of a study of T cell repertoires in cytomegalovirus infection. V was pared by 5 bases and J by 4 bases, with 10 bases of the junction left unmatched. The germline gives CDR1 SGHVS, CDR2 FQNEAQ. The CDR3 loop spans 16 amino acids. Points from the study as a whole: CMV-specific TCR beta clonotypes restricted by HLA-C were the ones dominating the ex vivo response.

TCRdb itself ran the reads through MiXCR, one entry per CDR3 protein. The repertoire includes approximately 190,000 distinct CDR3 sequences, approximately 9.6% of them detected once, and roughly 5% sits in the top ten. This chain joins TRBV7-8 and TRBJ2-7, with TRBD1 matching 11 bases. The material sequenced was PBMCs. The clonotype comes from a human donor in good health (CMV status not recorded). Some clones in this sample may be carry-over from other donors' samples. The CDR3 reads CASSLVLGQGAYEQYF. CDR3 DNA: TGTGCCAGCAGCCTAGTTCTCGGACAGGGGGCTTACGAGCAGTACTTC.